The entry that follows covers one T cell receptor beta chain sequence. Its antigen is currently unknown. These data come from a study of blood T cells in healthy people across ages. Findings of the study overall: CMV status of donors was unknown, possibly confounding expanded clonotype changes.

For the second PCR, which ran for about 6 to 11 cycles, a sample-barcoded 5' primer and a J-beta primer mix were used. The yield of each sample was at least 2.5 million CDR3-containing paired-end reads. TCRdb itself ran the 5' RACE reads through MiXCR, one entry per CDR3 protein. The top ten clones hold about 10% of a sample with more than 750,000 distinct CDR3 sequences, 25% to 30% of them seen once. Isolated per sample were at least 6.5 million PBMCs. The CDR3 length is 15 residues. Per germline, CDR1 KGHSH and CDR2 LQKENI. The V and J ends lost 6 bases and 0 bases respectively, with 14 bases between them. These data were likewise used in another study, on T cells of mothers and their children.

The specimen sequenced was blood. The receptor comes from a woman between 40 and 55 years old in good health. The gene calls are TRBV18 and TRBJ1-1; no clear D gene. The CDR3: CASSPFSDVNTEAFF. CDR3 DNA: TGTGCCAGCTCGCCATTCTCGGATGTGAACACTGAAGCTTTCTTT.